This TCR beta chain came from a study of shared clonotypes between healthy human individuals. A CD45RA-negative memory subset and a CD45RA+ naive subset were separated from the CD4+ cells. Trimming at V came to 7 bases and at J to 3 bases, leaving 8 bases not matched to a gene. This CDR3 comprises 14 residues. In germline, CDR1 is LNHDA, CDR2 SQIVND (reference sequence). Deep-level assay runs were performed. Replicate PCRs run on sorted subsets employed approximately 0.2 ug DNA, 30,000 to 35,000 T cell genomes. Data came from immunoSEQ multiplex PCR; TCRdb stores just in-frame clones and leaves some out. The repertoire holds about 1.4 million clones, with more than 95% as singletons.

This clonotype was obtained from a young man in good health. The rearrangement joins TRBV19 to TRBJ2-7; 8 bases match TRBD1. Sample: naive CD4+ T cells sorted from blood. Subset of the sample: CD45RA+ positively selected. Here the CDR3 DNA reads TGTGCCAGTATTCGGACAGGGCACTGCTACGAGCAGTACTTC. Its protein product is CASIRTGHCYEQYF.